This T cell receptor beta chain was sequenced in a study of T cell changes during pregnancy in multiple sclerosis. Trimming removed 3 bases from V and 2 bases from J, with 5 bases in between. Germline values: CDR1 LNHDA, CDR2 SQIVND (reference sequence). This CDR3 has 12 amino acids. Some clones are missing from TCRdb's copy, which holds only in-frame ones; the method was immunoSEQ multiplex PCR. The table shows roughly 72,000 clones, with roughly nine tenths occurring only once. The starting material was peripheral blood, obtained in the first trimester of pregnancy. This receptor was taken from a female donor in good health, enrolled as a control in a pregnancy study. The V and J genes are TRBV19 and TRBJ2-7; tentative D call: TRBD2 (5 bases). CDR3 coding DNA: TGTGCCAGTAGTATCGGGGCCTACGAGCAGTACTTC. Translation gives CASSIGAYEQYF.